The clone carrying this T cell receptor (beta chain) came up a few times. These data come from a study of patients and donors after allogeneic stem cell transplantation. TCRdb analysed the RT-PCR reads with MiXCR anew, one entry per CDR3 protein. Of 150,000 to 200,000 distinct CDR3 sequences in the sample, 30% were seen once. V was trimmed by 8 bases and J by 2 bases, leaving 13 bases between them. The CDR3 runs 14 residues. The germline V gene has CDR1 MNHEY and CDR2 SVGAGI. The J gene is TRBJ2-4, the V gene TRBV6-5; a weak D match, TRBD2 (6 bases). The sequencing input was blood, either unsorted or a sorted T cell fraction (not recorded which). The source is a human donor who was either an allogeneic HSCT recipient or a stem cell or donor lymphocyte infusion donor (not recorded which). It is not recorded whose cells these are; they may come from a transplant donor. The CDR3 sequence: CASRGVRTKNIQYF. CDR3 coding DNA: TGTGCCAGCCGCGGGGTCAGGACCAAAAACATTCAGTACTTC.